This T cell receptor beta chain was sequenced for a study of glioma-infiltrating T cells after dendritic cell vaccination. Study context: Patients had newly diagnosed or recurrent glioblastoma and received dendritic cell vaccines.

The table came from immunoSEQ multiplex PCR; TCRdb's copy has only in-frame clones and leaves some out. The sample consists of fewer than 35,000 clones, roughly nine tenths of them appearing once. The J segment lost 5 bases and the V segment lost 5 bases, leaving 5 bases of the junction unmatched. The CDR3 runs 14 residues. Germline CDR1 and CDR2: MNHNY and SVGAGI (reference sequence). The genes are TRBV6-6 and TRBJ1-4; 7 nucleotides align to TRBD1. The input for sequencing was blood, taken before dendritic cell vaccination. The receptor was isolated from a human donor with glioblastoma. As DNA, the CDR3 is TGTGCCAGCAGTCTGGGACAGAGGAATGAAAAACTGTTTTTT. Translation: CASSLGQRNEKLFF.